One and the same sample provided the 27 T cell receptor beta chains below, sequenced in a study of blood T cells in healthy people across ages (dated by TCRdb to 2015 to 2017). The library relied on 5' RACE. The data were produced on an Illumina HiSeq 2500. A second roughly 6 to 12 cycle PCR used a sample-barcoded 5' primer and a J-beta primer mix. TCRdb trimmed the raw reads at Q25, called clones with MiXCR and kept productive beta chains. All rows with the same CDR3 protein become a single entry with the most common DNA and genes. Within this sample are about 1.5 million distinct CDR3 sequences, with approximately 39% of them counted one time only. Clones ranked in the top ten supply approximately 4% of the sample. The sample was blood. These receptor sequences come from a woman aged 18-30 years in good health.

In DNA, the CDR3 is TGTGCCAGCAGCGTAGGGACTAGCGGGCGTTACAATGAGCAGTACTTC. Translation: CASSVGTSGRYNEQYF. This sequence joins TRBV9 and TRBJ2-5, with 11 positions matching TRBD2. CDR1 and CDR2 (germline): SGDLS, YYNGEE. Trimming took 0 bases from V and 11 from J; bases not matched to a gene: 12. This CDR3 spans 16 amino acids.

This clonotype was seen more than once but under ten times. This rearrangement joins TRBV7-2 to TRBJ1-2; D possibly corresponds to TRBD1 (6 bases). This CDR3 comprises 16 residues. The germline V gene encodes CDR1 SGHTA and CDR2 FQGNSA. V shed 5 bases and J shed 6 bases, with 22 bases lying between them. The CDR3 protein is CASSKRGRGAYDGYTF. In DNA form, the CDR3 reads TGTGCCAGCAGCAAGAGAGGACGGGGGGCATATGATGGCTACACCTTC. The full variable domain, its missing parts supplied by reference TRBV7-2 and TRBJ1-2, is GAGVSQSPSNKVTEKGKDVELRCDPISGHTALYWYRQSLGQGLEFLIYFQGNSAPDKSGLPSDRFSAERTGGSVSTLTIQRTQQEDSAVYLCASSKRGRGAYDGYTFGSGTRLTVV.

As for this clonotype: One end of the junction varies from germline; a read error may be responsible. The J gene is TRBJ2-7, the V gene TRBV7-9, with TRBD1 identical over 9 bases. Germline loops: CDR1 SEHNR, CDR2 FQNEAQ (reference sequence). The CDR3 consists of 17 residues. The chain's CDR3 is CASSRGQGSLSSSEQYF. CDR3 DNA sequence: TGTGCCAGCAGCCGCGGACAGGGGTCATTGAGCTCCTCCGAGCAGTACTTC.

This chain's CDR3 is CASSYSSGHNSPLHF. CDR3 nucleotides: TGTGCCAGCAGTTACTCCTCAGGCCACAATTCACCCCTCCACTTT. This sequence joins TRBV6-5 and TRBJ1-6; D not certain. The CDR3 has 15 residues. CDR1 is MNHEY and CDR2 is SVGAGI in the germline V gene. Trimming removed 0 bases from V and 7 bases from J, with 10 bases in between.

The CDR3 DNA reads as TGCGCCAGCAGCCTCAACGAGAGGGCCTCTCTCAACTATGGCTACACCTTC. Its translation: CASSLNERASLNYGYTF. This sequence joins TRBV4-3 and TRBJ1-2; D call uncertain. Trimming took 4 bases from V and 2 from J, leaving 20 bases between them. Per the germline V gene, CDR1 is LGHNA and CDR2 is YSLEER. The CDR3 consists of 17 residues.

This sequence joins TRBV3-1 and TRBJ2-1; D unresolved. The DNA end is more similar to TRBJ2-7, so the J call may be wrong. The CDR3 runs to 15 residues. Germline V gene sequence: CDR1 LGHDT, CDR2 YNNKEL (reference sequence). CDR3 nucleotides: TGTGCCAGCAGCCAATCTCTGGTCTCCTACAATGAGCAGTACTTC. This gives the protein CASSQSLVSYNEQYF.

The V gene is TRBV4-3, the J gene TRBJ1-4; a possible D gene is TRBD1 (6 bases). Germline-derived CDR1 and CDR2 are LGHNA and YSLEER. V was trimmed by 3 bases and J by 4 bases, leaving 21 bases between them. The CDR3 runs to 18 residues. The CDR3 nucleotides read TGCGCCAGCAGCCATCACAGGACAGACCTTCCGGGTAATGAAAAACTGTTTTTT. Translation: CASSHHRTDLPGNEKLFF.

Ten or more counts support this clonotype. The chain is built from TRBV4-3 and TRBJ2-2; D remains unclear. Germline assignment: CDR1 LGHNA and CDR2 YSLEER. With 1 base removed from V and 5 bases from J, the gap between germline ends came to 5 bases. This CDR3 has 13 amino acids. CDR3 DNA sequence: TGCGCCAGCAGCCAAGTATCGACCGGGGAGCTGTTTTTT. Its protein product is CASSQVSTGELFF.

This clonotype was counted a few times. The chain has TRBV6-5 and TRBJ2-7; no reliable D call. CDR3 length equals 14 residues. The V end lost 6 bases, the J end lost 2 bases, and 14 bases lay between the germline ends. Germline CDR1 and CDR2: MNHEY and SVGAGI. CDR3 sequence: CASSPSLGPYEQYF. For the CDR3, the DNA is TGTGCCAGCAGCCCCTCCCTGGGTCCCTACGAGCAGTACTTC.

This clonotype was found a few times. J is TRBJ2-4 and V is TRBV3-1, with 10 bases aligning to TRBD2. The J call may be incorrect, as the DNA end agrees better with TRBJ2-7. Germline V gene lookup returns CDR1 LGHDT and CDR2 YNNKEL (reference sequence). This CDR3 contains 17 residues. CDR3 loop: CASSRRSGGPIIYEQYF. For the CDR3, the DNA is TGTGCCAGCAGCCGTCGTAGCGGGGGGCCTATCATCTACGAGCAGTACTTC.

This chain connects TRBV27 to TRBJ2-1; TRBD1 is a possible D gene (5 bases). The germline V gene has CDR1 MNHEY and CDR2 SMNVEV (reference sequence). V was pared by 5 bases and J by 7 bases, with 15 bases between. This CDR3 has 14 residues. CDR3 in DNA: TGTGCCAGCAGTGTGGGGCAGGGTCGGAATGAGCAGTTCTTC. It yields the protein CASSVGQGRNEQFF.

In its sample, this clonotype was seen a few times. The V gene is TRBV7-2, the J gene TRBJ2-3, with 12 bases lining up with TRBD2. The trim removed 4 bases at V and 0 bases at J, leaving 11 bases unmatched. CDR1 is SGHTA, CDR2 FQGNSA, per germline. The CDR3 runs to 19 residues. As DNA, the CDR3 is TGTGCCAGCAGCTCCACACGCCGGACTAGCGGGGTTAGCACAGATACGCAGTATTTT. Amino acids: CASSSTRRTSGVSTDTQYF.

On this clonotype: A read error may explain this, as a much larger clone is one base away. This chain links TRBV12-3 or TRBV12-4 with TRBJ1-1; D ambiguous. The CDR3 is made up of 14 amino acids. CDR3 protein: CANSLGRLNTEAFF. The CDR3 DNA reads TGTGCCAACAGTTTGGGCAGGTTGAACACTGAAGCTTTCTTT.

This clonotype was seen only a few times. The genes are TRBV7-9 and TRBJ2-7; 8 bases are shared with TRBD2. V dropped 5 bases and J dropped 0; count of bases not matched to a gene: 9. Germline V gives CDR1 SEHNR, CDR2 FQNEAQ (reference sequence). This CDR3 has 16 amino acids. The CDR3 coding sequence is TGTGCCAGCAGCCCCCTAAAGCGGGAGCTCTCCTACGAGCAGTACTTC. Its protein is CASSPLKRELSYEQYF.

In DNA, the CDR3 is TGCGCCAGCAGCCAAGATAGTTGGCTAGCGGCAGATACGCAGTATTTT. It translates to CASSQDSWLAADTQYF. This chain joins TRBV4-3 and TRBJ2-3; TRBD2 agrees at 7 bases. Germline lookup yields CDR1 LGHNA and CDR2 YSLEER. V was clipped by 0 bases and J by 4 bases; unmatched bases: 7. The CDR3 consists of 16 residues.

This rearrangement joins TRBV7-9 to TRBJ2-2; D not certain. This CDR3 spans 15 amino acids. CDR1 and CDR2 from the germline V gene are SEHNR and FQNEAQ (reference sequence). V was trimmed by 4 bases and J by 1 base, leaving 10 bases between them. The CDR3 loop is CASSSGGWNTGELFF. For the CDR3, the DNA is TGTGCCAGCAGCTCGGGCGGATGGAACACCGGGGAGCTGTTTTTT.

The CDR3 region is CASSQEFGGTNEKLFF. In DNA form, the CDR3 reads TGCGCCAGCAGCCAAGAATTCGGGGGTACTAATGAAAAACTGTTTTTT. The V and J genes are TRBV4-1 and TRBJ1-4, with D perhaps matching TRBD1 (5 bases). The CDR3 loop spans 16 amino acids. Germline-derived CDR1 and CDR2 are MGHRA and YSYEKL. V was cut by 0 bases and J by 2 bases, with 10 bases left in between.

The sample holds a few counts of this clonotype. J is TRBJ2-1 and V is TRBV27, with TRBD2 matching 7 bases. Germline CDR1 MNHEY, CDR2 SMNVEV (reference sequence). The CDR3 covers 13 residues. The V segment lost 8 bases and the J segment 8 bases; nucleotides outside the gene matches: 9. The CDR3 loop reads CASGGLVGDEQFF. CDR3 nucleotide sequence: TGTGCCAGCGGTGGACTAGTGGGGGATGAGCAGTTCTTC.

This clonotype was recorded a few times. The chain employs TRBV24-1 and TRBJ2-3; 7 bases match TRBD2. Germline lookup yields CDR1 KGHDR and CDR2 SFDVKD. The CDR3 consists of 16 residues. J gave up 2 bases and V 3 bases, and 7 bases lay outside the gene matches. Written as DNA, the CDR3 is TGTGCCACCAGTGATGGGGGTGCGGGGGACACAGATACGCAGTATTTT. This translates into CATSDGGAGDTDTQYF.

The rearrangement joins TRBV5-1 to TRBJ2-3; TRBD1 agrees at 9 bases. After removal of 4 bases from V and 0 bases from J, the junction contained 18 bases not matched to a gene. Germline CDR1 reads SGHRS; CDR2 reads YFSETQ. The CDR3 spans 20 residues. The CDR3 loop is CASSKPGQGGPRLSTDTQYF. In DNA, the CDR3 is TGCGCCAGCAGCAAACCGGGACAGGGCGGCCCGCGACTCAGCACAGATACGCAGTATTTT.

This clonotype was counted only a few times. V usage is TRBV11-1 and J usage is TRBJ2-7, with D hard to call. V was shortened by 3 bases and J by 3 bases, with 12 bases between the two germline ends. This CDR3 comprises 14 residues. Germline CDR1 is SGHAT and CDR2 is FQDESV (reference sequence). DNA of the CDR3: TGTGCCAGCAGCTTCGATCCGGGCAGCTACGAGCAGTACTTC. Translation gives CASSFDPGSYEQYF.

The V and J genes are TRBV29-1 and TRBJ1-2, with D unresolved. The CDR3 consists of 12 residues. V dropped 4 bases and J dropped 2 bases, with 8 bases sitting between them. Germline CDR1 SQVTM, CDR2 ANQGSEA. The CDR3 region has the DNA TGCAGCGTTGTGAGCTCGAACTATGGCTACACCTTC. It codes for CSVVSSNYGYTF.

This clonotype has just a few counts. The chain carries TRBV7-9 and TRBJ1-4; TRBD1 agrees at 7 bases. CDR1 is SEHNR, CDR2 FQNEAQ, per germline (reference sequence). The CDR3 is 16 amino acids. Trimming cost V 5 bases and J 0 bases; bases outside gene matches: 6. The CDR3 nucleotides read TGTGCCAGCAGCGACCGGGACAGCACAACTAATGAAAAACTGTTTTTT. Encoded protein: CASSDRDSTTNEKLFF.

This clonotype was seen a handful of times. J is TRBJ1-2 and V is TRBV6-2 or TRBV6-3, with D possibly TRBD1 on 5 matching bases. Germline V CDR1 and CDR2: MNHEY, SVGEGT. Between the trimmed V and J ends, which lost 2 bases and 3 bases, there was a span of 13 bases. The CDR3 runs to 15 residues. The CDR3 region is CASSYPRRADYGYTF. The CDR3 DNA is TGTGCCAGCAGTTACCCCCGCAGGGCTGACTATGGCTACACCTTC.

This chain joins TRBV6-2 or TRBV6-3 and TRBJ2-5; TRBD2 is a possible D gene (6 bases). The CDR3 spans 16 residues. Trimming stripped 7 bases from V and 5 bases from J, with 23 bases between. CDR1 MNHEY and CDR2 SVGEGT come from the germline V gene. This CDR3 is CASMRPRLVRRETQYF. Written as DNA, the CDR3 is TGTGCCAGCATGAGGCCACGACTAGTCCGAAGGGAGACCCAGTACTTC.

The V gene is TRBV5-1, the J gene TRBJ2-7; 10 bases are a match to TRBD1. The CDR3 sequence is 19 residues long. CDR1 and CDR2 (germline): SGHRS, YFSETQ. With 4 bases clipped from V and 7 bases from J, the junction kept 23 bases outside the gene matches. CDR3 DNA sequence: TGCGCCAGCAGCCGACGAAGAATCGGGACAGGGGTTAACTACAATGAGCAGTACTTC. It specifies CASSRRRIGTGVNYNEQYF.

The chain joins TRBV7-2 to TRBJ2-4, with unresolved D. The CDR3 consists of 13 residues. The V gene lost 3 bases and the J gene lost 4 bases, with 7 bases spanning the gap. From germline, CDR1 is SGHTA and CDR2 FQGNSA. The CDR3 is CASSFDSKNIQYF. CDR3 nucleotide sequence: TGTGCCAGCAGCTTTGACTCAAAAAACATTCAGTACTTC.